What follows is one TCR beta chain and its context. This entry comes from a study of T cells in Graves' hyperthyroidism and ophthalmopathy. Amplification of TCR beta CDR3 regions was performed using RNA transcripts as template. The primer set for the first-round RT-PCR of the TCR CDR3 was HTBI. TCRdb reprocessed the multiplex PCR reads via MiXCR and lists one record per CDR3 protein. The table has about 320,000 distinct CDR3 sequences, over 15% seen once. V lost 7 bases to trimming and J lost 6 bases; unmatched junction nucleotides: 11. The CDR3 consists of 15 residues. Pregnant or lactating patients were excluded, as were those with uncontrolled infection or other autoimmune disease.

The sample was blood. This TCR was sampled from a man in his thirties or forties with Graves' hyperthyroidism. The rearrangement links TRBV12-3 or TRBV12-4 to TRBJ2-1; 8 bases agree with TRBD2. CDR3 protein: CASTTSAGGGNEQFF. As DNA, the CDR3 is TGTGCCAGCACCACATCGGCGGGAGGAGGCAATGAGCAGTTCTTC.